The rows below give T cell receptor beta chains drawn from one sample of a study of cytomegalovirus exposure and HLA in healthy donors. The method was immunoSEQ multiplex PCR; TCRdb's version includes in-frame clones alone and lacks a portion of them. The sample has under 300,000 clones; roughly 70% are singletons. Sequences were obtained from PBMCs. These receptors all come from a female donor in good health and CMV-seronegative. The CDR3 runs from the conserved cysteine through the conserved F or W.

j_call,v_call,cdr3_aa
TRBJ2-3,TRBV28,CASSSVDRGRTQYF
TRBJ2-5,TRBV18,CASSPEAGEETQYF
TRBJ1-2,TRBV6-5,CASSITGPDYGYTF
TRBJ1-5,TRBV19,CASIRRAGTDQPQHF
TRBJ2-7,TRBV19,CASSIRTRSYEQYF
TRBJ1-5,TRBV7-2,CASSSQLGRPQHF
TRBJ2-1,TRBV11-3,CASSLGLAHYNEQFF
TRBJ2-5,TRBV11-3,CASSPGAAQEAQYF
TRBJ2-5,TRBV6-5,CASRQGTRETQYF
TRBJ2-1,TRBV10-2,CASRTSGRGEQFF
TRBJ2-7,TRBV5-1,CASSTAFGSGIHEQYF
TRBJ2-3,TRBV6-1,CASSELPAWPSGGTDTQYF
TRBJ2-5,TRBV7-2,CASSIQGNRQETQYF
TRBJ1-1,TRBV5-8,CASSRPRDMNTEAFF
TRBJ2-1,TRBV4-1,CASSQEAGLYNEQFF
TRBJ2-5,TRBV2,CASSDLRLAGRGETQYF
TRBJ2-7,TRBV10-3,CAISKGLAEREQYF
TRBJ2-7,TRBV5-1,CASSPVVTGVYEQYF
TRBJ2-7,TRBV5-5,CASSLGLAGDYEQYF
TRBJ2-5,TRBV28,CASSTWGLAGTEETQYF
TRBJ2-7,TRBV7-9,CASSSTPGQPYEQYF
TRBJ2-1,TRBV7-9,CASTSGTGSYNEQFF
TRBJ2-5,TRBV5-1,CASSLAVETQYF
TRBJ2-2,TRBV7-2,CASSPDWGTGELFF
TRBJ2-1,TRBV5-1,CASSWGTGANNEQFF
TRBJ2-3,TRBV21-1,CASSKEAETSAIDTQYF
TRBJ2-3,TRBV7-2,CASRLGLAVGFPVDTQYF
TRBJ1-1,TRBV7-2,CASSPWTGLNTEAFF
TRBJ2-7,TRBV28,CASRRTGALSSYEQYF
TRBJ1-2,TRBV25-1,CASTQTGDNYGYTF